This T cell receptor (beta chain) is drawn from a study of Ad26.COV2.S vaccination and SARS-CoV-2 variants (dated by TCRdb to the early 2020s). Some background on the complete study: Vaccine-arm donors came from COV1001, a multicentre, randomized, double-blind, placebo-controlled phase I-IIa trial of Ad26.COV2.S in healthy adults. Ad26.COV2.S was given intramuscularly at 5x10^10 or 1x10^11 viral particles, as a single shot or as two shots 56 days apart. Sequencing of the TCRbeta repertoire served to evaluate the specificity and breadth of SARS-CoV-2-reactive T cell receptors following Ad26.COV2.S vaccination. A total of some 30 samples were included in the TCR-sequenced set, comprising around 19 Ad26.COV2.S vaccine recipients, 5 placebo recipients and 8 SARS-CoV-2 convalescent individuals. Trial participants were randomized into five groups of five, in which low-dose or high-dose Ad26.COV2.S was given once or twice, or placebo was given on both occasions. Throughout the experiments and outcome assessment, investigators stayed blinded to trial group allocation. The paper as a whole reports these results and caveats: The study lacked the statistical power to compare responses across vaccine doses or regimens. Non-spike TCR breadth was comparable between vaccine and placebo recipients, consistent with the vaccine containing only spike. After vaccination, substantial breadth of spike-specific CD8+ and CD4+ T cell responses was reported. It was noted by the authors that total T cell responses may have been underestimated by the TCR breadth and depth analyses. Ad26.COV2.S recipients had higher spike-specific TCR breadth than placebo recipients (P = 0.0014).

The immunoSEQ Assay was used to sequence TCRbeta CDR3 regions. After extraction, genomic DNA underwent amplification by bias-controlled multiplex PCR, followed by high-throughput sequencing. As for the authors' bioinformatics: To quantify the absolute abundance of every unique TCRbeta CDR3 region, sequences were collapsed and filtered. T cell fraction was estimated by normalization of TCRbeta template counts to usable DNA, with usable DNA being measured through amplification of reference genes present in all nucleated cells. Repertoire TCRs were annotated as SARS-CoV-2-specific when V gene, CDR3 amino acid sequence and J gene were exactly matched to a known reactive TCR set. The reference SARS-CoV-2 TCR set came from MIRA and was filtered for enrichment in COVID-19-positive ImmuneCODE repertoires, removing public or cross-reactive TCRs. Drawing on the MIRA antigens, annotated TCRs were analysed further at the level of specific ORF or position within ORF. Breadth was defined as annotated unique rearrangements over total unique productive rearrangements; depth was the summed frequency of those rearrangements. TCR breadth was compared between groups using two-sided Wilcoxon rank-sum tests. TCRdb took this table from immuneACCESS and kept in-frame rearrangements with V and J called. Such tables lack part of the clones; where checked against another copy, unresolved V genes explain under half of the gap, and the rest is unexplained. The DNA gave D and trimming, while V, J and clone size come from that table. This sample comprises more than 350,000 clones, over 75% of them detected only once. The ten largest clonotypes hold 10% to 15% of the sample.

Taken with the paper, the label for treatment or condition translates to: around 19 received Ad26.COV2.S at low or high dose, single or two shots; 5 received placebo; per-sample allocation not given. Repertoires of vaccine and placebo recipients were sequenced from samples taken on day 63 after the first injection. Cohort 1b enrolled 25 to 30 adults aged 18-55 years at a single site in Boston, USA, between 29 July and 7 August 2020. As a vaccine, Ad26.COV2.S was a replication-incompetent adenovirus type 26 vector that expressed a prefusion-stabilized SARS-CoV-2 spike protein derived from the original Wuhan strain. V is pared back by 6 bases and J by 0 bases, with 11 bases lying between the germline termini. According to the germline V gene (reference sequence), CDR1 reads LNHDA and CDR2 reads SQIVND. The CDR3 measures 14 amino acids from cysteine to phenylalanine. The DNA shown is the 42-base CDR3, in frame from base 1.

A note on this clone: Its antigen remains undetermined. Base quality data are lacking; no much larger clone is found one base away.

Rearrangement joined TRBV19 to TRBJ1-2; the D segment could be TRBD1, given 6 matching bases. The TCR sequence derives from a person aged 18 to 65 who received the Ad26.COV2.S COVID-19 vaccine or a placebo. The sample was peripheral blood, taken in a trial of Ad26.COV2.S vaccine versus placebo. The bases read TGTGCCAGTAGCAGGACAGCCTCTAACTATGGCTACACCTTC. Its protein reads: CASSRTASNYGYTF.